One and the same sample provided the 26 T cell receptor beta chains below, sequenced in a study of beta chain features in type 1 diabetes. The investigators reverse transcribed all of the isolated RNA, so they sequenced expressed TCRB transcripts. Produced via immunoSEQ multiplex PCR; TCRdb's table is partial and in-frame only. Among under 900,000 clones listed, 15% to 20% were seen once. The sample consisted of naive CD4+ T cells from blood. The source of these receptors is a woman in her late teens or twenties in good health.

The chain is built from TRBV18 and TRBJ2-1, with TRBD2 matching over 7 bases. With 1 base clipped from V and 6 bases from J, the junction kept 9 bases outside the gene matches. This CDR3 has 16 residues. Germline assignment: CDR1 KGHSH and CDR2 LQKENI. The CDR3 region is CASSPQGLGVGNEQFF. DNA of the CDR3: TGTGCCAGCTCACCACAAGGACTAGGGGTAGGCAATGAGCAGTTCTTC.

The chain joins TRBV29-1 to TRBJ2-3; 8 bases are shared with TRBD1. The CDR3 is made up of 13 amino acids. Germline V CDR1 and CDR2: SQVTM, ANQGSEA. After removal of 7 bases from V and 1 base from J, the junction contained 4 bases not matched to a gene. CDR3 in amino acids: CSAGTGRTDTQYF. In nucleotides, the CDR3 is TGCAGCGCCGGGACAGGCCGCACAGATACGCAGTATTTT.

The table lists this clone with a few counts. The genes are TRBV20-1 and TRBJ2-1; D gene uncertain. This CDR3 has 10 residues. CDR1 and CDR2 from the germline V gene are DFQATT and SNEGSKA (reference sequence). Deletions cut 4 bases from V and 10 bases from J, with 8 bases between. The CDR3 here is CSATGWEQFF. The CDR3 DNA reads as TGCAGTGCTACCGGTTGGGAGCAGTTCTTC.

The chain has TRBV6-6 and TRBJ2-1; D possibly corresponds to TRBD1 (6 bases). The CDR3 sequence is 14 residues long. Germline V lookup: CDR1 MNHNY, CDR2 SVGAGI (reference sequence). V shed 5 bases and J shed 10 bases, with 18 bases lying between them. CDR3 sequence reads: CASSQEDRRGEQFF. The CDR3 coding sequence is TGTGCCAGCAGTCAGGAGGACCGAAGGGGGGAGCAGTTCTTC.

This clone was detected a few times. V is TRBV25-1 and J is TRBJ1-1; 7 nucleotides align to TRBD1. J was trimmed by 2 bases and V by 8 bases; bases with no gene match: 5. Looked up from germline, CDR1 is MGHDK and CDR2 is SYGVNS. The CDR3 has 13 amino acids. CDR3 bases: TGTGCCAGCGGGGACAGTGACAACACTGAAGCTTTCTTT. It specifies CASGDSDNTEAFF.

J is TRBJ2-3 and V is TRBV5-4; TRBD2 matches 14 bases. The length of the CDR3 is 18 residues. Germline assignment: CDR1 SGHNT and CDR2 YYREEE (reference sequence). V lost 3 bases to trimming and J lost 0 bases; unmatched junction nucleotides: 6. CDR3 sequence reads: CASSSKTSGRASTDTQYF. CDR3 in DNA: TGTGCCAGCAGCTCTAAGACTAGCGGGAGGGCTAGCACAGATACGCAGTATTTT. Full variable domain (outside the CDR3, taken from reference TRBV5-4 and TRBJ2-3): ETGVTQSPTHLIKTRGQQVTLRCSSQSGHNTVSWYQQALGQGPQFIFQYYREEENGRGNFPPRFSGLQFPNYSSELNVNALELDDSALYLCASSSKTSGRASTDTQYFGPGTRLTVL.

In its sample, this clone was seen a few times. V usage is TRBV7-9 and J usage is TRBJ2-3; 9 bases line up with TRBD1. Unmatched junction bases numbered 15, after V lost 3 bases and J lost 5 bases. Germline lookup yields CDR1 SEHNR and CDR2 FQNEAQ (reference sequence). This CDR3 comprises 18 residues. In nucleotides, the CDR3 is TGTGCCAGCAGCTTGGGGACAGGGAGCCTAGGGCTTGGAGATACGCAGTATTTT. Protein: CASSLGTGSLGLGDTQYF.

The chain has TRBV10-3 and TRBJ2-1; D perhaps matches TRBD1 (6 bases). Deletions cut 3 bases from V and 9 bases from J, with 12 bases between. This CDR3 is 13 amino acids long. Germline CDR1 is ENHRY and CDR2 is SYGVKD. CDR3 protein: CAISERTVLEQFF. DNA of the CDR3: TGTGCCATCAGTGAACGGACAGTTCTTGAGCAGTTCTTC.

The gene calls are TRBV5-1 and TRBJ2-1; D is uncertain. Germline lookup yields CDR1 SGHRS and CDR2 YFSETQ. Trimming removed 4 bases from V and 4 bases from J, with 12 bases in between. This CDR3 is 14 amino acids long. CDR3 region: CASSPPDSYNEQFF. The CDR3 DNA sequence: TGCGCCAGCAGCCCCCCCGACTCTTACAATGAGCAGTTCTTC. The full variable domain, in which reference TRBV5-1 and TRBJ2-1 provide the parts outside the CDR3, is KAGVTQTPRYLIKTRGQQVTLSCSPISGHRSVSWYQQTPGQGLQFLFEYFSETQRNKGNFPGRFSGRQFSNSRSEMNVSTLELGDSALYLCASSPPDSYNEQFFGPGTRLTVL.

V is TRBV21-1 and J is TRBJ2-4; TRBD1 is the table's D call, not checked against the DNA. TRBV21-1 is a pseudogene locus. The CDR3 runs 14 residues. The CDR3 reads CASSKDLEGDIQYF. CDR3 nucleotide sequence: TGTGCCAGCAGCAAAGACCTAGAGGGGGACATTCAGTACTTC.

This clone came up a few times. The chain carries TRBV6-5 and TRBJ2-3, with D possibly matching TRBD2 (6 bases). The CDR3 is made up of 15 amino acids. The V end was cut by 4 bases, the J end by 4 bases, with 15 bases between. CDR1 and CDR2 from the germline V gene are MNHEY and SVGAGI. This chain's CDR3 is CASSLSGVLADTQYF. The CDR3 region has the DNA TGTGCCAGCAGTTTATCGGGAGTTCTAGCAGATACGCAGTATTTT.

This chain joins TRBV7-2 and TRBJ2-7; 7 bases agree with TRBD1. The CDR3 spans 16 residues. V lost 3 bases and J lost 2; bases outside the gene matches: 10. Germline V CDR1 and CDR2: SGHTA, FQGNSA. The CDR3 DNA reads TGTGCCAGCAGCTTCGCCTCGGGGCAGGGGGCCTACGAGCAGTACTTC. Protein: CASSFASGQGAYEQYF.

This clone was detected only a few times. The gene calls are TRBV27 and TRBJ2-7, with no clear D. The V end was cut by 6 bases, the J end by 3 bases, with 9 bases between. The CDR3 has 12 amino acids. Germline CDR1 MNHEY, CDR2 SMNVEV (reference sequence). DNA of the CDR3: TGTGCCAGCAGGCCTGGCCGCTACGAGCAGTACTTC. As protein: CASRPGRYEQYF.

This clone occurred a few times. The chain links TRBV18 to TRBJ2-7; 11 nucleotides align to TRBD2. Trimming took 2 bases from V and 6 from J; bases not matched to a gene: 12. Germline-derived CDR1 and CDR2 are KGHSH and LQKENI. The CDR3 spans 17 residues. For the CDR3, the DNA is TGTGCCAGCTCACCAGTTAGACAACTAGCGGGAGTACCCGAGCAGTACTTC. It is translated as CASSPVRQLAGVPEQYF.

Note on this clone: Other DNA sequences from this sample encode an identical CDR3 as well. This chain links TRBV9 with TRBJ2-3; possibly TRBD2 for D (5 bases). The CDR3 sequence is 14 residues long. The germline V and J ends were trimmed by 0 bases and 4 bases, with 9 bases remaining between them. Germline CDR1 SGDLS, CDR2 YYNGEE. CDR3: CASSVVGSADTQYF. CDR3 nucleotides: TGTGCCAGCAGCGTAGTGGGTAGCGCAGATACGCAGTATTTT.

Regarding this clone: The limits of the CDR3 on the DNA are not certain, so only TCRdb's listed CDR3 is given. CDR3 region: CASSSSGREAFF. V gene TRBV2 combines with J gene TRBJ1-1. In germline, CDR1 is SNHLY, CDR2 FYNNEI. The CDR3 has 12 amino acids, counting both end residues.

The chain joins TRBV5-6 to TRBJ1-2, with D possibly being TRBD1 (5 bases). There are 15 residues in the CDR3. Trimming took off 4 bases at V and 7 bases at J, with 20 bases between the two ends. Per germline, CDR1 SGHDT and CDR2 YYEEEE. The chain's CDR3 is CASSTSQVGWIGYTF. The CDR3 coding sequence is TGTGCCAGCAGCACTTCACAGGTCGGGTGGATTGGCTACACCTTC.

The CDR3 nucleotides are TGTGCCAGCAGCCAAGAGACTGGACGGGACTATACCTACGAGCAGTACTTC. Translated, it gives CASSQETGRDYTYEQYF. This chain links TRBV4-2 with TRBJ2-7; 7 bases match TRBD2. V trimming: 0 bases; J trimming: 2 bases; junction bases outside the gene matches: 10. Per germline, CDR1 LGHNA and CDR2 YNFKEQ. The CDR3 has 17 residues.

This clone was seen only a few times. V gene TRBV5-4 combines with J gene TRBJ2-2; D is perhaps TRBD2 (5 bases). This CDR3 is built from 15 residues. The germline V gene encodes CDR1 SGHNT and CDR2 YYREEE (reference sequence). Trimming shortened V by 5 bases and J by 3 bases, and 14 bases separated the two germline ends. The CDR3 nucleotides are TGTGCCAGCAGGTCGGGTCACGGGGACACCGGGGAGCTGTTTTTT. Translated: CASRSGHGDTGELFF.

V usage is TRBV18 and J usage is TRBJ1-5; D unresolved. Deletions cut 6 bases from V and 3 bases from J, with 9 bases between. CDR3 length: 13 residues. Germline CDR1 is KGHSH and CDR2 is LQKENI. CDR3 amino acids: CASSRHYNQPQHF. Here the CDR3 DNA reads TGTGCCAGCTCGCGACACTACAATCAGCCCCAGCATTTT.

This clone came up once. The chain is built from TRBV11-2 and TRBJ2-5; D unclear. The length of the CDR3 is 16 residues. The germline gives CDR1 SGHAT, CDR2 FQNNGV. The V end lost 5 bases, the J end lost 0 bases, and 16 bases lay between the germline ends. The CDR3 coding sequence is TGTGCCAGCAGCCAAGGACGGACCATGCACCAAGAGACCCAGTACTTC. Its protein product is CASSQGRTMHQETQYF.

This clone was observed a handful of times. This chain uses TRBV18 with TRBJ2-7; no clear D. The CDR3 consists of 12 residues. The V end lost 4 bases, the J end lost 3 bases, and 7 bases lay between the germline ends. Germline V gives CDR1 KGHSH, CDR2 LQKENI. In DNA, the CDR3 is TGTGCCAGCTCACTAGCCGGCTACGAGCAGTACTTC. It is translated as CASSLAGYEQYF. Complete variable domain (other parts from reference TRBV18 and TRBJ2-7): NAGVMQNPRHLVRRRGQEARLRCSPMKGHSHVYWYRQLPEEGLKFMVYLQKENIIDESGMPKERFSAEFPKEGPSILRIQQVVRGDSAAYFCASSLAGYEQYFGPGTRLTVT.

This chain uses TRBV4-2 with TRBJ1-4; 8 positions match TRBD1. Losses at the gene ends were 0 bases for V and 0 bases for J; bases not matched to a gene: 24. CDR1 is LGHNA, CDR2 YNFKEQ, per germline. This CDR3 comprises 24 residues. CDR3 protein: CASSQERTDWTGLGVYATNEKLFF. CDR3 bases: TGTGCCAGCAGCCAAGAGCGGACAGACTGGACAGGGCTCGGAGTCTATGCAACTAATGAAAAACTGTTTTTT.

V gene TRBV11-2 combines with J gene TRBJ2-1; D may be TRBD1 or TRBD2 (5 bases each). The V end was cut by 4 bases, the J end by 2 bases, with 12 bases between. CDR1 SGHAT and CDR2 FQNNGV come from the germline V gene. There are 15 residues in the CDR3. The CDR3 spells CASSSLTGPYNEQFF. DNA of the CDR3: TGTGCCAGCAGCTCGCTGACGGGACCCTACAATGAGCAGTTCTTC.

The rearrangement joins TRBV28 to TRBJ1-2; TRBD1 is a possible D gene (5 bases). Trimming pared 7 bases from V and 7 bases from J, leaving 13 bases between. This CDR3 comprises 12 residues. The germline V gene has CDR1 MDHEN and CDR2 SYDVKM. CDR3 in DNA: TGTGCCAGCACCAATCCAGGGCTTGGCTACACCTTC. This translates into CASTNPGLGYTF.

The chain combines TRBV28 with TRBJ2-1; D perhaps matches TRBD2 (6 bases). Germline-derived CDR1 and CDR2 are MDHEN and SYDVKM. V shed 10 bases and J shed 0 bases, with 16 bases lying between them. CDR3 length: 15 amino acids. The CDR3: CATLSGTLSYNEQFF. DNA for the CDR3: TGTGCCACCTTGTCCGGGACTCTCTCCTACAATGAGCAGTTCTTC.